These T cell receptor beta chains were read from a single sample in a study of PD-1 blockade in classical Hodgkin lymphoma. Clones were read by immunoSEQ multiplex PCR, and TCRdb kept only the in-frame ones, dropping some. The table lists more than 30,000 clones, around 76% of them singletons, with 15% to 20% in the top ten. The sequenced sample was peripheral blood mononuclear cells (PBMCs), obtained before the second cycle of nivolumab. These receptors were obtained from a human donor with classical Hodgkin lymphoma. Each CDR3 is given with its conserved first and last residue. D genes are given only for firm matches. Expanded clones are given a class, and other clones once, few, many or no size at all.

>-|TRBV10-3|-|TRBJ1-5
TGTGCCATCAGTGAGTCGGTGGCAGGGGTCCAGCCCCAGCATTTT
CAISESVAGVQPQHF
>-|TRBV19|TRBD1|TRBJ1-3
TGTGCCAGTAGTATCTTTCAGGGGGCGATGGGAAACACCATATATTTT
CASSIFQGAMGNTIYF
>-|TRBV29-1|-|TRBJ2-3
TGCAGCGTTGAAGCCGCAGATACGCAGTATTTT
CSVEAADTQYF
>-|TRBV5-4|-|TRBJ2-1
TGTGCCAGCAGCGGAGAGCGACTAGGGTCGTACAATGAGCAGTTCTTC
CASSGERLGSYNEQFF
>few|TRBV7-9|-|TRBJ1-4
TGTGCCAGCAGCGGGGGGGCACTTAATGAAAAACTGTTTTTT
CASSGGALNEKLFF
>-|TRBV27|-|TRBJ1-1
TGTGCCAGCAGTCTCTTGGGTGGCACTGAAGCTTTCTTT
CASSLLGGTEAFF
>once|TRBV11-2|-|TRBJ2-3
TGTGCCAGCAGCCTTTCGACGGGTACGCAGTATTTT
CASSLSTGTQYF
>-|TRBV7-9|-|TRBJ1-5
TGTGCCAGCAGCTTAGGGGGCAGGGGATTTTATCAGCCCCAGCATTTT
CASSLGGRGFYQPQHF
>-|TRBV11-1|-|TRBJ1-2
TGTGCCAGCAGCCACGCTCCAGACCGAGCCGACTATGGCTACACCTTC
CASSHAPDRADYGYTF
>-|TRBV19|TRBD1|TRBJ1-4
TGTGCCAGTAGTATCTGGACAGGAACTAATGAAAAACTGTTTTTT
CASSIWTGTNEKLFF
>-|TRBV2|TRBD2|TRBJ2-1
TGTGCCAGCAGCGAGCGGGGGGGCCAAAGAGATGAGCAGTTCTTC
CASSERGGQRDEQFF
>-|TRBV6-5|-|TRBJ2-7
TGTGCCAGCAGTTACCGGGCACAGGTTATGGGGGAGCAGTACTTC
CASSYRAQVMGEQYF
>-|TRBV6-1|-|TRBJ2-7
TGTGCCAGCAGTGAATGGATGACAGTGACCTACGAGCAGTACTTC
CASSEWMTVTYEQYF
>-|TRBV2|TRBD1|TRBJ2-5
TGTGCCAGCGAAGACAGGGGGCAAGAGACCCAGTACTTC
CASEDRGQETQYF
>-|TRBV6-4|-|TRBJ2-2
TGTGCCAGCAGCCGGGACTTGAACACCGGGGAGCTGTTTTTT
CASSRDLNTGELFF
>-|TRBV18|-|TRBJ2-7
TGTGCCAGCTCACCACTCGGACCGGGGCCAGAGACCTACGAGCAGTACTTC
CASSPLGPGPETYEQYF
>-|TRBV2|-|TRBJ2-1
TGTGCCAGCGCCCTCGGACCAAGCTCCTACAATGAGCAGTTCTTC
CASALGPSSYNEQFF
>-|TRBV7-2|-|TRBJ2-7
TGTGCCAGCAGCTTAGCCTTAGGGGGTTACGAGCAGTACTTC
CASSLALGGYEQYF
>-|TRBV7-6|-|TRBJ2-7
TGTGCCAGCAGCTTATCTGGGACCGACGAGCAGTACTTC
CASSLSGTDEQYF
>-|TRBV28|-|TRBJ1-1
TGTGCCAGCGCAACTAGGGGGGGGTCATCTGAAGCTTTCTTT
CASATRGGSSEAFF
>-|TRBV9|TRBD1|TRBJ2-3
TGTGCCAGCAGCTTGACAGGGGCAGATACGCAGTATTTT
CASSLTGADTQYF
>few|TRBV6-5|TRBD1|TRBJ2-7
TGTGCCAGCAACAACCCAGGGGGCGGGTACGAGCAGTACTTC
CASNNPGGGYEQYF
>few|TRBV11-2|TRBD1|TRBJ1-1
TGTGCCAGCAGCTTAGATCTCAAGGGGGCTTACACTGAAGCTTTCTTT
CASSLDLKGAYTEAFF
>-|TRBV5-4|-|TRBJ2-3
TGTGCCAGCAGCCCCCTACCGGGGCGGGGCACAGATACGCAGTATTTT
CASSPLPGRGTDTQYF
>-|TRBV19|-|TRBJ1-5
TGTGCCAGTAGCTTGGACACTAGCAATCAGCCCCAGCATTTT
CASSLDTSNQPQHF
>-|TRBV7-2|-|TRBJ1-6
TGTGCCAGCAGCTTCTCAGGCGGCTCCCTCCACTTT
CASSFSGGSLHF
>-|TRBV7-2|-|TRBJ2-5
TGTGCCAGCAGCCCCGGGGAGACCCAGTACTTC
CASSPGETQYF
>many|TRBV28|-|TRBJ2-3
TGTGCCAGCAGTTTCCGGGCCCAAGAGCCAGATACGCAGTATTTT
CASSFRAQEPDTQYF
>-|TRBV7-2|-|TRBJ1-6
TGTGCCAGCAGCTCGCGGGGGCTTAATTCACCCCTCCACTTT
CASSSRGLNSPLHF
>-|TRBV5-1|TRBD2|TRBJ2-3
TGCGCCAGCAGCCTCCGAAGGGCTAGCGGGGGGGCCGAAACAGATACGCAGTATTTT
CASSLRRASGGAETDTQYF
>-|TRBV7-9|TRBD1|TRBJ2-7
TGTGCCAGCAGCTTAAGGCTTGGGACAGGGAACTACGAGCAGTACTTC
CASSLRLGTGNYEQYF
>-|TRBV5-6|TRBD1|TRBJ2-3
TGTGCCAGCAGCTTGATATCCCTCAGGGGGCCTAGCACAGATACGCAGTATTTT
CASSLISLRGPSTDTQYF
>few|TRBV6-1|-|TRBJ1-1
TGTGCCAGCATTCGGGGGGGGAACACTGAAGCTTTCTTT
CASIRGGNTEAFF
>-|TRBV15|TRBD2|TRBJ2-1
TGTGCCACCAGCCCCTTTAGCGGGGGGGTCGGTGAGCAGTTCTTC
CATSPFSGGVGEQFF